One sample yielded the 5 T cell receptor beta chains listed below, sequenced in a study of CD8+ T cells in alopecia areata. RNA was extracted and reverse transcribed into cDNA as the sequencing template. Method: immunoSEQ multiplex PCR; TCRdb's copy keeps in-frame clones and lacks some. The sample holds 140,000 or so clones, roughly half seen once. The material sequenced was CD4+ T cells sorted from blood, taken at week 0. These receptors were obtained from a human donor with alopecia areata.

For this clone: This sample also contains other DNA sequences that code for the same CDR3. This chain joins TRBV5-1 and TRBJ2-5, with TRBD2 as a possible D gene (5 bases). Deletions cut 0 bases from V and 2 bases from J, with 5 bases between. CDR1 and CDR2 (germline): SGHRS, YFSETQ. This CDR3 spans 13 amino acids. Here the CDR3 reads CASSLGLQETQYF. Written as DNA, the CDR3 is TGCGCCAGCAGCTTGGGACTACAAGAGACCCAGTACTTC.

There are a few counts of this clone. The rearrangement joins TRBV2 to TRBJ1-2; no firm D call. V was pared by 2 bases and J by 5 bases, with 6 bases between. This CDR3 has 12 residues. Germline CDR1 SNHLY, CDR2 FYNNEI. CDR3 bases: TGTGCCAGCAGTGAACGCCGTTATGGCTACACCTTC. It specifies CASSERRYGYTF.

The gene calls are TRBV29-1 and TRBJ2-5, with 7 nucleotides matching TRBD1. Germline values: CDR1 SQVTM, CDR2 ANQGSEA. V lost 2 bases and J lost 5; bases outside the gene matches: 8. This CDR3 has 14 residues. The CDR3, as DNA: TGCAGCGTTGAATTCCCAGGGGGATACGAGACCCAGTACTTC. This translates into CSVEFPGGYETQYF.

The CDR3 nucleotides read TGTGCCAGCAGCCAAAATCACGGACTAGCGGGCTCCTACAATGAGCAGTTCTTC. The encoded protein is CASSQNHGLAGSYNEQFF. This chain connects TRBV5-5 to TRBJ2-1, with 11 bases that match TRBD2. The CDR3 runs to 18 residues. CDR1 and CDR2 (germline): SGHKS, YYEKEE (reference sequence). The J segment lost 0 bases and the V segment lost 4 bases, leaving 9 bases of the junction unmatched.

The table lists this clone with a few counts. The rearrangement joins TRBV29-1 to TRBJ1-1, with TRBD1 identical over 7 bases. The junction had 2 bases not matched to a gene; V was cut back by 1 base and J by 3 bases. Germline values: CDR1 SQVTM, CDR2 ANQGSEA. CDR3 length: 13 amino acids. CDR3 protein: CSVEAGGYTEAFF. DNA of the CDR3: TGCAGCGTTGAAGCAGGGGGGTACACTGAAGCTTTCTTT.